This T cell receptor beta chain was profiled in a study of blood T cell repertoires in COVID-19. Clones were sequenced by immunoSEQ multiplex PCR, and TCRdb holds only the in-frame ones, with some missing. The sample lists about 280,000 clones, roughly 85% occurring once. With 0 bases removed from V and 0 bases from J, the gap between germline ends came to 8 bases. The CDR3 consists of 15 residues. Per germline, CDR1 SGHDT and CDR2 YYEEEE. The chain links TRBV5-6 to TRBJ2-3; D is perhaps TRBD2 (5 bases). Sequenced input: peripheral blood. This clonotype was sampled from a man aged 50-59 years with active or convalescent COVID-19. The CDR3 DNA follows: TGTGCCAGCAGCTTGGACTGGACTAGCACAGATACGCAGTATTTT. It translates to CASSLDWTSTDTQYF.